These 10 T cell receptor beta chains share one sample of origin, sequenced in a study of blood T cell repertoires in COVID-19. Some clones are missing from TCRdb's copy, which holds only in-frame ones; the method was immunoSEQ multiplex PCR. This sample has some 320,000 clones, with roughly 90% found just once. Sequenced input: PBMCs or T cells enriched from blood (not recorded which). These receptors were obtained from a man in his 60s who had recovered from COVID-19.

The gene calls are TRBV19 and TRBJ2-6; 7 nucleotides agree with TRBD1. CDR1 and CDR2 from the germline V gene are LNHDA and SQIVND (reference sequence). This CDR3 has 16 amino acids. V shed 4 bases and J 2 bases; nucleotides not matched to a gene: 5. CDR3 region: CASSSDRDTGANVLTF. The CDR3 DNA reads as TGTGCCAGTAGTAGTGACAGGGATACTGGGGCCAACGTCCTGACTTTC.

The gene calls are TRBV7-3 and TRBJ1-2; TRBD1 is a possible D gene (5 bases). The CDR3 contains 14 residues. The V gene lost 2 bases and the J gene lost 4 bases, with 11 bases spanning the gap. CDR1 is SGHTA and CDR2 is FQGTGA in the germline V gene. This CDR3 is CASSLDGGSYGYTF. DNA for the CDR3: TGTGCCAGCAGCTTAGATGGGGGGTCCTATGGCTACACCTTC. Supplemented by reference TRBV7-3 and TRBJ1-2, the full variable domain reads GAGVSQTPSNKVTEKGKYVELRCDPISGHTALYWYRQSLGQGPEFLIYFQGTGAADDSGLPNDRFFAVRPEGSVSTLKIQRTERGDSAVYLCASSLDGGSYGYTFGSGTRLTVV.

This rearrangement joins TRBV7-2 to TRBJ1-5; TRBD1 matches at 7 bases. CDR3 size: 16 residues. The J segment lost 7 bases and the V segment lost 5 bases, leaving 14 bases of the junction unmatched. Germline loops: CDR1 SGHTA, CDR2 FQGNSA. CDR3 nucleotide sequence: TGTGCCAGCAGCCCGACCGGGACAGTAGCACGACAGCCCCAGCATTTT. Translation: CASSPTGTVARQPQHF.

This chain's CDR3 is CSASILDGNNSPLHF. The CDR3 nucleotides read TGCAGTGCTAGTATCCTGGACGGGAATAATTCACCCCTCCACTTT. The chain links TRBV20-1 to TRBJ1-6; D ambiguous. V was pared by 3 bases and J by 5 bases, with 14 bases between. Germline CDR1 is DFQATT and CDR2 is SNEGSKA (reference sequence). This CDR3 region has 15 residues.

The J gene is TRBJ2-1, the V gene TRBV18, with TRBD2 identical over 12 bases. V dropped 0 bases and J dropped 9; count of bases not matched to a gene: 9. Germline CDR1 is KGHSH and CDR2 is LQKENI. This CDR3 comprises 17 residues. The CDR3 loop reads CASSPPKLAGGRGEQFF. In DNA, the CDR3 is TGTGCCAGCTCACCACCTAAACTAGCGGGGGGACGGGGTGAGCAGTTCTTC. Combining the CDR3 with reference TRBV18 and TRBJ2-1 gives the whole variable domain NAGVMQNPRHLVRRRGQEARLRCSPMKGHSHVYWYRQLPEEGLKFMVYLQKENIIDESGMPKERFSAEFPKEGPSILRIQQVVRGDSAAYFCASSPPKLAGGRGEQFFGPGTRLTVL.

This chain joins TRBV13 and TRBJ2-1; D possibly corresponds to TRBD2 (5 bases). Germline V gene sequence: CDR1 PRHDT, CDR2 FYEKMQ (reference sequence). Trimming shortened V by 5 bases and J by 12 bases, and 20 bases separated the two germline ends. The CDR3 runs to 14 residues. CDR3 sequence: CASSHDSGGWGQFF. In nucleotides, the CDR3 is TGTGCCAGCAGCCACGACTCCGGCGGGTGGGGGCAGTTCTTC.

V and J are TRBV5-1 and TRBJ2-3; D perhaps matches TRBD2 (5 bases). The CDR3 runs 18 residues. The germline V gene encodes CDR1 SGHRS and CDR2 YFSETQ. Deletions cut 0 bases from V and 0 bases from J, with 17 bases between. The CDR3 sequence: CASSLGSGFPSSTDTQYF. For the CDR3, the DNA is TGCGCCAGCAGCTTGGGGTCGGGGTTCCCATCTAGCACAGATACGCAGTATTTT.

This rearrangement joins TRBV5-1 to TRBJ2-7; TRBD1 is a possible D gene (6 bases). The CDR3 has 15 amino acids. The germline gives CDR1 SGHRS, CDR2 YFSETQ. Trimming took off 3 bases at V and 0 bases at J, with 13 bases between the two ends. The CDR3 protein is CASSSIGTSSYEQYF. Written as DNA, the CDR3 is TGCGCCAGCAGCTCAATCGGGACAAGCTCCTACGAGCAGTACTTC.

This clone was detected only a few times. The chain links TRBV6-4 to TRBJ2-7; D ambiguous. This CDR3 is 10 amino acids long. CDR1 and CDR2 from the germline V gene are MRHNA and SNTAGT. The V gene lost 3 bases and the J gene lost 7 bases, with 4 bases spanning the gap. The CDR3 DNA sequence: TGTGCCAGCAGTGAATCGGAGCAGTACTTC. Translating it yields CASSESEQYF.

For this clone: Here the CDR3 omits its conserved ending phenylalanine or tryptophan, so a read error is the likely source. The CDR3 DNA reads TGTGCCAGCGCTAGTTCCTTGAACACTGAAGCTTTCCTT. Amino acid sequence: CASASSLNTEAFL. The genes are TRBV18 and TRBJ1-1; no clear D. CDR3 length: 13 amino acids. Germline V gene data show CDR1 as KGHSH and CDR2 as LQKENI. Trimming cost V 8 bases and J 0 bases, with 10 bases left between them.